This record looks at one T cell receptor beta chain sequence and its context. Its antigen is not known. These data are taken from a study of OX40 agonist ivuxolimab in advanced cancers. About the research overall: Ivuxolimab, an agonist antibody against OX40 (CD134), was given to patients. Study findings and constraints: Relative to CD4+ cells, CD8+ T cells on average had more expanded clones.

The data were produced by immunoSEQ multiplex PCR, yet TCRdb's version contains in-frame clones alone and is incomplete. The repertoire holds some 70,000 clones, with roughly 92% as singletons. The sequence was obtained from an adult with an advanced solid tumor such as melanoma, head and neck, liver or kidney cancer. Material: CD4+ or CD8+ T cells sorted from blood, obtained in a trial of the OX40 agonist ivuxolimab.

The CDR3 reads CASSFAVRSSYNEQFF. Here the CDR3 DNA reads TGTGCCAGCAGCTTTGCGGTCAGGAGCTCCTACAATGAGCAGTTCTTC. This chain connects TRBV5-8 to TRBJ2-1; no clear D. The CDR3 spans 16 residues. CDR1 and CDR2 (germline): SGHTS, YDEGEE. V lost 2 bases and J lost 0, with 12 bases in between.